This T cell receptor beta chain comes out of a study of blood T cell repertoires in COVID-19. Background on the study: Acute and convalescent COVID-19 samples came from the United States, Italy and Spain. PBMCs, B-cell-depleted T cells, or T cells were the source of the cDNA or gDNA that made up the material.

Method: immunoSEQ multiplex PCR; TCRdb's copy keeps in-frame clones and lacks some. Among a few hundred thousand clones listed, less than 90% were seen once. Participants were aged about 18 to 90 years, lived in roughly 23 US areas, and enrolled virtually. Two consecutive negative NP/OP PCR tests, clearance, or resolved symptoms defined Cohort 3 recovery. CDR1 and CDR2 from the germline V gene are SGHVS and FQNEAQ. Trimming left V 0 bases short and J 6 bases short, with 12 bases between. The CDR3 has 15 residues. Source material: PBMCs or T cells enriched from blood (not recorded which). The receptor was isolated from a young woman who had recovered from COVID-19. This chain connects TRBV7-8 to TRBJ1-5; D is perhaps TRBD1 (5 bases). CDR3 amino acids: CASSLASGMGQPQHF. CDR3 sequence (DNA): TGTGCCAGCAGCTTAGCGTCAGGGATGGGTCAGCCCCAGCATTTT.